One sample yielded the 13 T cell receptor beta chains listed below, sequenced in a study of blood T cells in healthy people across ages. Sample-barcoded 5' priming and a J-beta primer mix drove a second PCR of roughly 6 to 12 cycles. Using its own MiXCR run on the 5' RACE reads, TCRdb lists one record per CDR3 protein. The top ten clones hold over 30% of a sample with around 690,000 distinct CDR3 sequences, 58% of them seen once. Sequences were obtained from blood. The source is a man aged 55 to 70 in good health.

The rearrangement links TRBV6-2 or TRBV6-3 to TRBJ2-5; D might be TRBD1 (7 bases). The end of the DNA fits TRBJ2-7 better, so the J call may be wrong. The CDR3 contains 13 residues. CDR1 and CDR2 (germline): MNHEY, SVGEGT. The CDR3 here is CASSPGGGGEQYF. DNA for the CDR3: TGTGCCAGCAGCCCCGGAGGGGGCGGCGAGCAGTACTTC.

The chain couples TRBV20-1 to TRBJ2-7; 9 bases are shared with TRBD2. This CDR3 has 15 residues. The junction had 16 bases not matched to a gene; V was cut back by 6 bases and J by 7 bases. The germline CDR1 and CDR2 sequences are DFQATT and SNEGSKA (reference sequence). CDR3 amino acids: CSAIIPGLAPWEQYF. DNA for the CDR3: TGCAGTGCCATAATCCCGGGACTAGCCCCGTGGGAGCAGTACTTC.

To note about this clonotype: One end of the junction does not line up with germline, which may come from a read error. The rearrangement links TRBV7-9 to TRBJ2-7; D possibly matches TRBD1 or TRBD2 (6 bases each). CDR1 and CDR2 (germline): SEHNR, FQNEAQ (reference sequence). This CDR3 has 13 residues. CDR3 protein: CAGSSTGRYEQYF. CDR3 DNA sequence: TGTGCCGGCAGCTCCACAGGGAGGTACGAGCAGTACTTC. The full variable domain, in which reference TRBV7-9 and TRBJ2-7 provide the parts outside the CDR3, is DTGVSQNPRHKITKRGQNVTFRCDPISEHNRLYWYRQTLGQGPEFLTYFQNEAQLEKSRLLSDRFSAERPKGSFSTLEIQRTEQGDSAMYLCAGSSTGRYEQYFGPGTRLTVT.

This clonotype was seen more than once but under ten times. The gene calls are TRBV10-3 and TRBJ2-1, with 10 bases lining up with TRBD2. V lost 11 bases to trimming and J lost 5 bases; unmatched junction nucleotides: 9. The CDR3 is made up of 14 amino acids. Germline CDR1 is ENHRY and CDR2 is SYGVKD. This CDR3 reads CASRGTSDHNEQFF. CDR3 coding DNA: TGTGCCTCTCGGGGGACTAGCGACCACAATGAGCAGTTCTTC.

The gene calls are TRBV19 and TRBJ2-7; a possible D gene is TRBD2 (6 bases). This CDR3 is built from 16 residues. V was pared by 3 bases and J by 2 bases, with 17 bases between. Germline V gene lookup returns CDR1 LNHDA and CDR2 SQIVND (reference sequence). CDR3 region: CASSIVGGNAAYEQYF. DNA for the CDR3: TGTGCCAGTAGTATTGTGGGCGGGAACGCTGCCTACGAGCAGTACTTC.

This clonotype has only a few counts. The rearrangement uses TRBV7-8 and TRBJ1-1, with D hard to call. V lost 5 bases and J 0 bases, leaving 13 bases between the germline ends. The CDR3 contains 15 residues. Looked up from germline, CDR1 is SGHVS and CDR2 is FQNEAQ. The CDR3 reads CASSPTPQMNTEAFF. The CDR3 DNA sequence: TGTGCCAGCAGCCCGACACCCCAGATGAACACTGAAGCTTTCTTT. Variable domain in full (rest from reference TRBV7-8 and TRBJ1-1): GAGVSQSPRYKVAKRGQDVALRCDPISGHVSLFWYQQALGQGPEFLTYFQNEAQLDKSGLPSDRFFAERPEGSVSTLKIQRTQQEDSAVYLCASSPTPQMNTEAFFGQGTRLTVV.

The table lists this clonotype with many counts. The chain uses TRBV4-2 and TRBJ2-1; no definite D call. This CDR3 has 14 residues. Germline V gene sequence: CDR1 LGHNA, CDR2 YNFKEQ. The germline V and J ends were trimmed by 1 base and 8 bases, with 12 bases remaining between them. This CDR3 is CASSQVLGSDEQFF. The CDR3 bases are TGTGCCAGCAGCCAAGTGCTAGGGTCAGATGAGCAGTTCTTC.

This chain joins TRBV5-1 and TRBJ2-1; 13 bases are a match to TRBD2. The germline V gene encodes CDR1 SGHRS and CDR2 YFSETQ. V was pared by 4 bases and J by 5 bases, with 6 bases of the junction left unmatched. The CDR3 loop spans 16 amino acids. The CDR3 loop reads CASSPKTSGGNNEQFF. The CDR3 DNA is TGCGCCAGCAGCCCAAAGACTAGCGGGGGGAACAATGAGCAGTTCTTC.

This chain links TRBV5-1 with TRBJ2-1; D tentatively reads TRBD1 or TRBD2 (6 bases each). The CDR3 is 14 amino acids. The ends were cut back, 4 bases at V and 6 bases at J, with 14 bases in the middle. Germline loops: CDR1 SGHRS, CDR2 YFSETQ. The DNA for the CDR3 is TGCGCCAGCAGCGTGGAGGGACAACTCAATGAGCAGTTCTTC. Translated: CASSVEGQLNEQFF.

The chain employs TRBV20-1 and TRBJ2-1; D might be TRBD2 (6 bases). Trimming pared 5 bases from V and 4 bases from J, leaving 15 bases between. Per germline, CDR1 DFQATT and CDR2 SNEGSKA (reference sequence). The CDR3 runs 14 residues. The CDR3 sequence: CSASLRGLYNEQFF. CDR3 in DNA: TGCAGTGCTTCTTTGCGGGGCTTATACAATGAGCAGTTCTTC.

The chain links TRBV10-3 to TRBJ2-1; no clear D gene. The germline CDR1 and CDR2 sequences are ENHRY and SYGVKD. Between the trimmed V and J ends, which lost 6 bases and 9 bases, there was a span of 15 bases. The CDR3 totals 13 residues. DNA for the CDR3: TGTGCCATCAGGGCCCCCACGTGGGGTGAGCAGTTCTTC. Residues: CAIRAPTWGEQFF.

This clonotype was picked up a small number of times. This rearrangement joins TRBV10-2 to TRBJ2-1, with TRBD1 as a possible D gene (6 bases). V lost 2 bases and J 5 bases, leaving 10 bases between the germline ends. CDR1 WSHSY and CDR2 SAAADI come from the germline V gene. The CDR3 has 14 amino acids. CDR3 loop: CASSEPGHDNEQFF. The DNA for the CDR3 is TGCGCCAGCAGTGAGCCGGGACACGACAATGAGCAGTTCTTC.

This clonotype was seen repeatedly, ten times or more. V is TRBV11-2 and J is TRBJ2-5; 10 nucleotides align to TRBD1. CDR1 and CDR2 (germline): SGHAT, FQNNGV. There are 15 residues in the CDR3. Trimming cost V 5 bases and J 3 bases; bases outside gene matches: 6. CDR3 amino acids: CASSRAGQGKETQYF. CDR3 nucleotides: TGTGCCAGCAGCCGGGCGGGACAGGGGAAAGAGACCCAGTACTTC. The complete variable domain, with remaining parts taken from reference TRBV11-2 and TRBJ2-5, reads EAGVAQSPRYKIIEKRQSVAFWCNPISGHATLYWYQQILGQGPKLLIQFQNNGVVDDSQLPKDRFSAERLKGVDSTLKIQPAKLEDSAVYLCASSRAGQGKETQYFGPGTRLLVL.